Shown below are 5 T cell receptor beta chains from a single sample sequenced in a study of T cell responses to AZD1222 COVID-19 vaccine. Produced via immunoSEQ multiplex PCR; TCRdb's table is partial and in-frame only. The sample holds 95,000 to 110,000 clones, about nine tenths seen once. The material sequenced was peripheral blood, taken 28 days after the second dose of the MenACWY control vaccine. The receptors were gathered from an adult who received the MenACWY meningococcal vaccine as a control.

The V call is TRBV24-1, the J call TRBJ2-3, with D unresolved. The CDR3 sequence is 13 residues long. V gave up 5 bases and J gave up 4 bases, with 9 bases separating them. CDR1 KGHDR and CDR2 SFDVKD come from the germline V gene. CDR3 in amino acids: CATSAPAADTQYF. The DNA for the CDR3 is TGTGCCACCAGTGCCCCGGCAGCAGATACGCAGTATTTT.

Only one count was recorded for this clone. The chain uses TRBV19 and TRBJ2-4; a possible D gene is TRBD2 (5 bases). From germline, CDR1 is LNHDA and CDR2 SQIVND (reference sequence). The CDR3 has 14 amino acids. Trimming removed 2 bases at V and 6 bases at J, with 11 bases between. CDR3 in DNA: TGTGCCAGTAGTATACAGGCGGGTGGAAACATTCAGTACTTC. This sequence encodes CASSIQAGGNIQYF.

This sequence joins TRBV24-1 and TRBJ2-2; 7 bases are a match to TRBD2. The CDR3 spans 17 residues. CDR1 is KGHDR, CDR2 SFDVKD, per germline. V gave up 0 bases and J gave up 0 bases; unmatched junction bases: 3. For the CDR3, the DNA is TGTGCCACCAGTGATTTGAGTGCGGGGGCGAACACCGGGGAGCTGTTTTTT. Translated: CATSDLSAGANTGELFF.

The chain couples TRBV2 to TRBJ1-5; D remains unclear. CDR1 and CDR2 from the germline V gene are SNHLY and FYNNEI. There are 14 residues in the CDR3. Between the trimmed V and J ends, which lost 11 bases and 1 base, there was a span of 15 bases. The CDR3 spells CAGRAGSSNQPQHF. The CDR3 bases are TGTGCCGGCCGGGCGGGCAGCAGCAATCAGCCCCAGCATTTT.

The chain is built from TRBV28 and TRBJ2-7; 8 nucleotides agree with TRBD1. The CDR3 totals 17 residues. With 6 bases clipped from V and 2 bases from J, the junction kept 15 bases outside the gene matches. Germline lookup yields CDR1 MDHEN and CDR2 SYDVKM. This chain's CDR3 is CASSLGVGTGKPYEQYF. CDR3 DNA sequence: TGTGCCAGCAGCCTGGGGGTCGGGACAGGCAAGCCCTACGAGCAGTACTTC.